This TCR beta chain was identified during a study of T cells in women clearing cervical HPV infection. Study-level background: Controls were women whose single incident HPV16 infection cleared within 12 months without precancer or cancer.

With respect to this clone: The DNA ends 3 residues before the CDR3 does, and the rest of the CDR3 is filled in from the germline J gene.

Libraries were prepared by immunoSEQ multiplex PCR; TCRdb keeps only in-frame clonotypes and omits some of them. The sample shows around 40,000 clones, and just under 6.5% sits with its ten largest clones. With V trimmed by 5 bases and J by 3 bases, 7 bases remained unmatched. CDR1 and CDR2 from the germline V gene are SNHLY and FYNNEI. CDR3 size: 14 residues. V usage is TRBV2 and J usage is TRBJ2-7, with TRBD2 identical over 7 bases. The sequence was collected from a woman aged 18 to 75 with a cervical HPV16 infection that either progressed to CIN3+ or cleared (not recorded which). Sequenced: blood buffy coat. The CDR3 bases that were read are TGTGCCAGCAGTCTGGGGGGGGTGGTCTACGAG. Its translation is CASSLGGVVYE. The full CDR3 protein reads CASSLGGVVYEQYF. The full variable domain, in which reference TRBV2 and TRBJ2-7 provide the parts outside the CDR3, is EPEVTQTPSHQVTQMGQEVILRCVPISNHLYFYWYRQILGQKVEFLVSFYNNEISEKSEIFDDQFSVERPDGSNFTLKIRSTKLEDSAMYFCASSLGGVVYEQYFGPGTRLTVT.